This T cell receptor beta chain stems from a study of blood T cells in healthy people across ages. Study-level findings and limits: The fall in TCR beta diversity per million T cells was roughly linear with age.

The germline gives CDR1 MNHEY, CDR2 SVGEGT. V was pared by 0 bases and J by 4 bases, with 9 bases between. The CDR3 covers 14 residues. Sample-barcoded 5' priming and a J-beta primer mix drove a second PCR of 7 to 11 cycles. TCRdb reprocessed the 5' RACE reads with MiXCR, giving one entry per CDR3 protein. The sample lists roughly 800,000 distinct CDR3 sequences; roughly 50% were seen once. Ranging in age from about 6 to 100, the donors were healthy Caucasian individuals from Russia. On this clonotype itself: The antigen is not known.

This receptor was identified in a man older than 75 in good health. Input material: blood. The chain uses TRBV6-2 or TRBV6-3 and TRBJ1-1, with D perhaps matching TRBD1 (5 bases). Here the CDR3 DNA reads TGTGCCAGCAGTTACTCGTCAGGGACCACTGAAGCTTTCTTT. It codes for CASSYSSGTTEAFF.